Sequencing of this T cell receptor (beta chain) was carried out in a study of T cell responses to AZD1222 COVID-19 vaccine. Study-level findings and limits: The study found vaccine-associated CD4 TCRs spanning spike, dominant at 160-218 and 743-854. In all cases, repertoires were sampled only after the peak T cell response.

The V and J ends lost 4 bases and 7 bases, in that order; junction bases with no gene match: 8. Per the germline V gene, CDR1 is SGHTA and CDR2 is FQGNSA. The CDR3 runs to 15 residues. To note about this clone: Its cognate antigen is unknown.

The method was immunoSEQ multiplex PCR; TCRdb's version includes in-frame clones alone and lacks a portion of them. The sample includes roughly 150,000 clones, more than 90% of them seen just once. The chain has TRBV7-2 and TRBJ2-1; 9 bases agree with TRBD2. The source is an adult in good health. Material: peripheral blood, obtained on day 0 of AZD1222 vaccination. This CDR3 is CASSSQRGAGNEQFF. CDR3 bases: TGTGCCAGCAGCTCCCAGCGGGGGGCGGGTAATGAGCAGTTCTTC.